The clone carrying this TCR beta chain is classed as large. Its target is unknown. The sample comes from a study of T cells in localized non-small cell lung cancer. Findings and limits, study-wide: Because sequencing included only one region (of the tumor), heterogeneity remains possible. The study found T cell clonality highest in uninvolved adjacent lung, above tumor.

Sequenced by immunoSEQ multiplex PCR; TCRdb stores in-frame clones only, minus some. Among about 1,400 clones listed, about 30% were seen once. The sequence was obtained from a male donor aged 60 or over with stage II lung adenocarcinoma. Here the sequenced sample was lung tumor tissue, taken before any cancer treatment.

Written as DNA, the CDR3 is TGTGCCAGCAGTGAAGGGACAGGGTTTACCGGGGAGCTGTTTTTT. Protein sequence: CASSEGTGFTGELFF. The chain has TRBV6-1 and TRBJ2-2; 8 bases line up with TRBD1. This CDR3 region has 15 residues. Germline V gene data show CDR1 as MNHNS and CDR2 as SASEGT. The V and J ends lost 1 base and 5 bases, in that order; junction bases with no gene match: 3.